The 13 T cell receptor beta chains given below trace back to one sample, sequenced in a study of blood T cell repertoires in COVID-19. The assay was immunoSEQ multiplex PCR, and TCRdb's table has in-frame clones only and misses some. The data show roughly 260,000 clones, approximately 92% seen once. What was sequenced was peripheral blood. These receptors were collected from a person aged 18-29 years with COVID-19, enrolled during active disease.

This rearrangement joins TRBV16 to TRBJ2-7, with 9 bases that match TRBD1. This CDR3 has 14 residues. The junction had 7 bases not matched to a gene; V was cut back by 4 bases and J by 6 bases. The germline V gene encodes CDR1 KGHSY and CDR2 FQNENV. The CDR3 nucleotides read TGTGCCAGCAGCCGGCACGGGACAGGGTTCGAGCAGTACTTC. It yields the protein CASSRHGTGFEQYF.

The V gene is TRBV5-6, the J gene TRBJ1-6; TRBD1 matches 7 bases. This CDR3 is 14 amino acids long. Germline V lookup: CDR1 SGHDT, CDR2 YYEEEE. Trimming removed 4 bases from V and 9 bases from J; junction bases left unmatched: 7. This CDR3 reads CASSRQGWGSPLHF. The CDR3 DNA follows: TGTGCCAGCAGCCGACAGGGTTGGGGTTCACCCCTCCACTTT. The full variable domain, rest sourced from reference TRBV5-6 and TRBJ1-6, is DAGVTQSPTHLIKTRGQQVTLRCSPKSGHDTVSWYQQALGQGPQFIFQYYEEEERQRGNFPDRFSGHQFPNYSSELNVNALLLGDSALYLCASSRQGWGSPLHFGNGTRLTVT.

This rearrangement joins TRBV30 to TRBJ1-4, with D perhaps TRBD1 (5 bases). The V end was cut by 5 bases, the J end by 4 bases, with 14 bases between. This CDR3 spans 14 amino acids. CDR1 and CDR2 from the germline V gene are GTSNPN and SVGIG (reference sequence). The CDR3 here is CAWGREQGNEKLFF. CDR3 DNA sequence: TGTGCCTGGGGACGGGAGCAGGGTAATGAAAAACTGTTTTTT.

This chain joins TRBV3-1 (or the pseudogene TRBV3-2) and TRBJ2-3, with 8 bases lining up with TRBD2. The CDR3 totals 14 residues. The germline V gene has CDR1 LGHDT and CDR2 YNNKEL (reference sequence). V trimming: 4 bases; J trimming: 2 bases; junction bases outside the gene matches: 2. Here the CDR3 DNA reads TGTGCCAGCAGCCCAGCGGGGGTCACAGATACGCAGTATTTT. This encodes CASSPAGVTDTQYF.

The chain joins TRBV5-8 to TRBJ1-2; D perhaps matches TRBD1 (5 bases). The CDR3 spans 13 residues. The ends were cut back, 3 bases at V and 8 bases at J, with 14 bases in the middle. Germline V gene data show CDR1 as SGHTS and CDR2 as YDEGEE. CDR3: CASSYGRAGGYTF. The CDR3 region has the DNA TGTGCCAGCAGCTACGGCAGGGCTGGAGGCTACACCTTC.

V gene TRBV5-1 combines with J gene TRBJ2-1; 9 bases are shared with TRBD1. The CDR3 contains 14 residues. The ends lost 5 bases at V and 4 bases at J; junction bases unmatched: 4. Germline V CDR1 and CDR2: SGHRS, YFSETQ. The CDR3 sequence is CASRPGTGYNEQFF. As DNA, the CDR3 is TGCGCCAGCAGGCCCGGGACAGGGTACAATGAGCAGTTCTTC. The full variable domain, rest sourced from reference TRBV5-1 and TRBJ2-1, is KAGVTQTPRYLIKTRGQQVTLSCSPISGHRSVSWYQQTPGQGLQFLFEYFSETQRNKGNFPGRFSGRQFSNSRSEMNVSTLELGDSALYLCASRPGTGYNEQFFGPGTRLTVL.

This chain joins TRBV5-4 and TRBJ2-3; weak D call: TRBD1 (5 bases). This CDR3 is built from 13 residues. V lost 4 bases and J 4 bases, leaving 10 bases between the germline ends. Germline lookup yields CDR1 SGHNT and CDR2 YYREEE (reference sequence). The CDR3 region has the DNA TGTGCCAGCAGCATTCTAGGGGCAGATACGCAGTATTTT. The encoded protein is CASSILGADTQYF.

The sample holds one count of this clone. The chain joins TRBV7-2 to TRBJ2-7, with a tentative D call TRBD2 (6 bases). Germline values: CDR1 SGHTA, CDR2 FQGNSA. This CDR3 is 14 amino acids long. The germline V and J ends were trimmed by 1 base and 1 base, with 8 bases remaining between them. The CDR3 coding sequence is TGTGCCAGCAGCTTAGGGACTAAATCCTACGAGCAGTACTTC. This translates into CASSLGTKSYEQYF.

The chain combines TRBV5-6 with TRBJ1-5; D remains unclear. The CDR3 length is 13 residues. CDR1 and CDR2 (germline): SGHDT, YYEEEE. V was shortened by 4 bases and J by 5 bases, with 10 bases between the two germline ends. CDR3 protein: CASSEGWDQPQHF. CDR3 DNA sequence: TGTGCCAGCAGCGAGGGTTGGGATCAGCCCCAGCATTTT. The full variable domain, rest sourced from reference TRBV5-6 and TRBJ1-5, is DAGVTQSPTHLIKTRGQQVTLRCSPKSGHDTVSWYQQALGQGPQFIFQYYEEEERQRGNFPDRFSGHQFPNYSSELNVNALLLGDSALYLCASSEGWDQPQHFGDGTRLSIL.

V and J are TRBV7-9 and TRBJ1-2; TRBD1 aligns across 8 bases. Trimming cost V 5 bases and J 10 bases; bases outside gene matches: 6. CDR3 length: 12 amino acids. Germline V lookup: CDR1 SEHNR, CDR2 FQNEAQ (reference sequence). CDR3 in amino acids: CASSPSDRVYTF. DNA for the CDR3: TGTGCCAGCAGCCCGTCGGACAGGGTCTACACCTTC.

This chain joins TRBV25-1 and TRBJ1-6; 9 bases line up with TRBD1. Per the germline V gene, CDR1 is MGHDK and CDR2 is SYGVNS. With V trimmed by 1 base and J by 9 bases, 7 bases remained unmatched. The CDR3 covers 16 residues. CDR3 in DNA: TGTGCCAGCAGTGAATTTGGCCAGGACAGGGGTTCACCCCTCCACTTT. Its protein is CASSEFGQDRGSPLHF.

A single count supports this clone. The gene calls are TRBV28 and TRBJ1-5; the match to TRBD1 covers 7 bases. Trimming at V came to 6 bases and at J to 2 bases, leaving 7 bases not matched to a gene. The CDR3 is made up of 15 amino acids. Germline CDR1 is MDHEN and CDR2 is SYDVKM. The DNA of the CDR3 is TGTGCCAGCAGCCTCCCAACAGGGGGCAATCAGCCCCAGCATTTT. It encodes CASSLPTGGNQPQHF.

The V gene is TRBV30, the J gene TRBJ1-2; 9 nucleotides line up with TRBD1. V was pared by 0 bases and J by 5 bases, with 1 base of the junction left unmatched. CDR3 length: 13 residues. CDR1 GTSNPN and CDR2 SVGIG come from the germline V gene (reference sequence). The CDR3: CAWSVGTGYGYTF. CDR3 bases: TGTGCCTGGAGTGTTGGGACAGGGTATGGCTACACCTTC.